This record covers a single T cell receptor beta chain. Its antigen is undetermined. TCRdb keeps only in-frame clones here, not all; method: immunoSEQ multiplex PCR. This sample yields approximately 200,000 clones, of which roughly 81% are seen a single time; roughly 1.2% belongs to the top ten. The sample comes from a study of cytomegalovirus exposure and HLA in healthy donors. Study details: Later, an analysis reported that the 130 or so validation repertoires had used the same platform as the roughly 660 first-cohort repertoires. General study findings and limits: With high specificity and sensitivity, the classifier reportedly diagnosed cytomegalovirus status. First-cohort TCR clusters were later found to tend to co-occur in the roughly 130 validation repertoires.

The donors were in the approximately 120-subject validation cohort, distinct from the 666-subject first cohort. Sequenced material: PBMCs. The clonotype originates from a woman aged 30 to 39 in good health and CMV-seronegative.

The CDR3 coding sequence is TGTGCCAGCAGCTTGTCCAGGGGGCTAGGCGAGCAGTACTTC. It is translated as CASSLSRGLGEQYF. The V call is TRBV7-7, the J call TRBJ2-7; TRBD1 aligns across 8 bases. Germline V CDR1 and CDR2: SSHAT, FNYEAQ (reference sequence). Unmatched junction bases numbered 7, after V lost 3 bases and J lost 6 bases. The CDR3 has 14 residues.